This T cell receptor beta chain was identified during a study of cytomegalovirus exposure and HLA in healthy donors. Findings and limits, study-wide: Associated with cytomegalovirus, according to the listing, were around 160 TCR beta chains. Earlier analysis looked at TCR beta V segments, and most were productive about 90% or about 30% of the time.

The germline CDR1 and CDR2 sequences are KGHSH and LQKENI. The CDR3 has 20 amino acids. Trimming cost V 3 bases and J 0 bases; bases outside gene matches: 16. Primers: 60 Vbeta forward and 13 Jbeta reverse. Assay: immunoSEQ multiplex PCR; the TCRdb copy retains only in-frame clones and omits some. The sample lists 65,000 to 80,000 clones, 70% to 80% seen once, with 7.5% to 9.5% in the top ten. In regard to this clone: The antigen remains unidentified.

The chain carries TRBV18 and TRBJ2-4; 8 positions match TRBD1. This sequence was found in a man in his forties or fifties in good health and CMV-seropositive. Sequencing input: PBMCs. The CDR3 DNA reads TGTGCCAGCTCACCGCCGACAGGGGCCACCTCAGATATAGCCAAAAACATTCAGTACTTC. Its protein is CASSPPTGATSDIAKNIQYF. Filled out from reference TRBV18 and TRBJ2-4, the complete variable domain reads NAGVMQNPRHLVRRRGQEARLRCSPMKGHSHVYWYRQLPEEGLKFMVYLQKENIIDESGMPKERFSAEFPKEGPSILRIQQVVRGDSAAYFCASSPPTGATSDIAKNIQYFGAGTRLSVL.